The rows below give T cell receptor beta chains drawn from one sample of a study of cytomegalovirus exposure and HLA in healthy donors. Profiled with immunoSEQ multiplex PCR; TCRdb holds only in-frame clones, not every one. The data contain over 150,000 clones, roughly 80% of them singletons. Sequenced input: PBMCs. These receptors were collected from a human donor in good health. CDR3s include the opening cysteine and the closing phenylalanine or tryptophan. Fields, in order: clone size, D gene, V gene, J gene, CDR3 DNA, CDR3 protein. The D gene is left open where the match is weak. Clone size is stated in some rows and not others, as once, few, many or a class when expanded.

clone_size: -
d_call: -
v_call: TRBV15
j_call: TRBJ2-5
cdr3_nt: TGTGCCACCAGCAGAGGAGAAGGGGGTTTGGAGACCCAGTACTTC
cdr3_aa: CATSRGEGGLETQYF

clone_size: few
d_call: TRBD1
v_call: TRBV29-1
j_call: TRBJ2-3
cdr3_nt: TGCAGCGTTGAAGGGGGACAGGGGATCACAGATACGCAGTATTTT
cdr3_aa: CSVEGGQGITDTQYF

clone_size: -
d_call: TRBD2
v_call: TRBV29-1
j_call: TRBJ2-2
cdr3_nt: TGCAGCGTCAGCGGGGGGAACACCGGGGAGCTGTTTTTT
cdr3_aa: CSVSGGNTGELFF

clone_size: -
d_call: -
v_call: TRBV2
j_call: TRBJ2-5
cdr3_nt: TGTGCCAGCAGTGAAGAGACAGGCCTCTGGGAGACCCAGTACTTC
cdr3_aa: CASSEETGLWETQYF

clone_size: -
d_call: -
v_call: TRBV7-2
j_call: TRBJ2-5
cdr3_nt: TGTGCCAGCAGCTTAGCCCGGGGCAGGGGTCAGACCCAGTACTTC
cdr3_aa: CASSLARGRGQTQYF

clone_size: -
d_call: TRBD1
v_call: TRBV7-2
j_call: TRBJ2-7
cdr3_nt: TGTGCCAGCAGCAGGGACAGGGGCCAACTTAGCTCCTACGAGCAGTACTTC
cdr3_aa: CASSRDRGQLSSYEQYF

clone_size: -
d_call: TRBD1
v_call: TRBV7-2
j_call: TRBJ2-2
cdr3_nt: TGTGCCAGCAGCCCACGACAGGGGATGAACACCGGGGAGCTGTTTTTT
cdr3_aa: CASSPRQGMNTGELFF

clone_size: -
d_call: TRBD1
v_call: TRBV18
j_call: TRBJ1-1
cdr3_nt: TGTGCCAGCTCGAAGGGACAGATGGAAAGCACTGAAGCTTTCTTT
cdr3_aa: CASSKGQMESTEAFF

clone_size: -
d_call: TRBD1
v_call: TRBV12-5
j_call: TRBJ1-4
cdr3_nt: TGTGCTAGTGCTTCGGAGCGACAGGGAGGTGAAAAACTGTTTTTT
cdr3_aa: CASASERQGGEKLFF

clone_size: -
d_call: -
v_call: TRBV4-1
j_call: TRBJ2-2
cdr3_nt: TGCGCCAGCAGCCAAGAGTACGGGACAAAGGCCACCGGGGAGCTGTTTTTT
cdr3_aa: CASSQEYGTKATGELFF

clone_size: -
d_call: -
v_call: TRBV11-2
j_call: TRBJ2-1
cdr3_nt: TGTGCCAGCAGCCCAGAAATGTGGAATGAGCAGTTCTTC
cdr3_aa: CASSPEMWNEQFF

clone_size: -
d_call: TRBD1
v_call: TRBV6-1
j_call: TRBJ2-7
cdr3_nt: TGTGCCAGCGGACAGGTCTACGAGCAGTACTTC
cdr3_aa: CASGQVYEQYF

clone_size: -
d_call: TRBD1
v_call: TRBV28
j_call: TRBJ2-5
cdr3_nt: TGTGCCAGCAGTTTATTGACAGGGGGCGTGGAGACCCAGTACTTC
cdr3_aa: CASSLLTGGVETQYF

clone_size: -
d_call: TRBD2
v_call: TRBV6-6
j_call: TRBJ2-1
cdr3_nt: TGTGCCAGCAGTTACCTAACGGGACTAGCGGTCAATGAGCAGTTCTTC
cdr3_aa: CASSYLTGLAVNEQFF

clone_size: -
d_call: -
v_call: TRBV4-3
j_call: TRBJ1-2
cdr3_nt: TGCGCCAGCAGCCAAGGGCATGGGGCTGGCTATGGCTACACCTTC
cdr3_aa: CASSQGHGAGYGYTF

clone_size: few
d_call: -
v_call: TRBV9
j_call: TRBJ2-7
cdr3_nt: TGTGCCAGCAGCCCAGGGGGGTCCCACGAGCAGTACTTC
cdr3_aa: CASSPGGSHEQYF

clone_size: -
d_call: TRBD2
v_call: TRBV7-2
j_call: TRBJ2-2
cdr3_nt: TGTGCCAGCCGGACTAGCGTTAACACCGGGGAGCTGTTTTTT
cdr3_aa: CASRTSVNTGELFF

clone_size: -
d_call: TRBD1
v_call: TRBV14
j_call: TRBJ2-1
cdr3_nt: TGTGCCAGCGGGGACAGTAGCTCCTACAATGAGCAGTTCTTC
cdr3_aa: CASGDSSSYNEQFF

clone_size: -
d_call: -
v_call: TRBV5-6
j_call: TRBJ2-2
cdr3_nt: TGTGCCAGCAGCCGCACCGGGGAGCTGTTTTTT
cdr3_aa: CASSRTGELFF

clone_size: -
d_call: TRBD2
v_call: TRBV5-1
j_call: TRBJ2-5
cdr3_nt: TGCGCCAGCAGCTTGGCCGGGCGGGGGGCATTAACACAAGAGACCCAGTACTTC
cdr3_aa: CASSLAGRGALTQETQYF

clone_size: few
d_call: TRBD1
v_call: TRBV4-1
j_call: TRBJ1-1
cdr3_nt: TGCGCCAGCAGCGGACCGACAGGGGGGAACACTGAAGCTTTCTTT
cdr3_aa: CASSGPTGGNTEAFF

clone_size: once
d_call: TRBD1
v_call: TRBV5-6
j_call: TRBJ2-7
cdr3_nt: TGTGCCAGCCGGGACAGGAGCTCCTACGAGCAGTACTTC
cdr3_aa: CASRDRSSYEQYF

clone_size: few
d_call: TRBD1
v_call: TRBV27
j_call: TRBJ1-1
cdr3_nt: TGTGCCAGCAGTCGACAACGGACAGGGGGCCACACTGAAGCTTTCTTT
cdr3_aa: CASSRQRTGGHTEAFF

clone_size: -
d_call: TRBD1
v_call: TRBV9
j_call: TRBJ1-1
cdr3_nt: TGTGCCAGCAGCGTAGCGGGACAGGGGATAATGAACACTGAAGCTTTCTTT
cdr3_aa: CASSVAGQGIMNTEAFF

clone_size: few
d_call: -
v_call: TRBV18
j_call: TRBJ2-1
cdr3_nt: TGTGCCAGCTCACCCCAGGGGCCCTACAATGAGCAGTTCTTC
cdr3_aa: CASSPQGPYNEQFF

clone_size: -
d_call: TRBD2
v_call: TRBV14
j_call: TRBJ2-1
cdr3_nt: TGTGCCAGCAGTCCCCAGCGGGGGGAATCCAATGAGCAGTTCTTC
cdr3_aa: CASSPQRGESNEQFF

clone_size: -
d_call: TRBD1
v_call: TRBV9
j_call: TRBJ2-5
cdr3_nt: TGTGCCAGTGGCGCCGGGACAGGGGGCCCAGAGACCCAGTACTTC
cdr3_aa: CASGAGTGGPETQYF

clone_size: -
d_call: TRBD1
v_call: TRBV6-5
j_call: TRBJ1-2
cdr3_nt: TGTGCCTGCAAGAAGGGGGCCAGTGGCTACACCTTC
cdr3_aa: CACKKGASGYTF

clone_size: -
d_call: -
v_call: TRBV5-1
j_call: TRBJ2-7
cdr3_nt: TGCGCCAGCAGCTGGGTCACAGGGCAGGGCGAGCAGTACTTC
cdr3_aa: CASSWVTGQGEQYF

clone_size: -
d_call: -
v_call: TRBV10-1
j_call: TRBJ1-4
cdr3_nt: TGCGCCAACCCTCCGGGATCCGTTGAAAAACTGTTTTTT
cdr3_aa: CANPPGSVEKLFF

clone_size: -
d_call: -
v_call: TRBV28
j_call: TRBJ1-5
cdr3_nt: TGTGCCAGCAGTCTTGGTACAGGGCAGAAAAATCCGCCCCAGCATTTT
cdr3_aa: CASSLGTGQKNPPQHF

clone_size: -
d_call: -
v_call: TRBV11-3
j_call: TRBJ1-3
cdr3_nt: TGTGCCAGCAGGGGCGGGAGCTCTGGAAACACCATATATTTT
cdr3_aa: CASRGGSSGNTIYF

clone_size: once
d_call: -
v_call: TRBV10-2
j_call: TRBJ2-6
cdr3_nt: TGCGCCAGCAGTGTAGGGGCCAACGTCCTGACTTTC
cdr3_aa: CASSVGANVLTF

clone_size: -
d_call: TRBD1
v_call: TRBV7-2
j_call: TRBJ1-5
cdr3_nt: TGTGCCAGCAGCCTCCAGGGGGGTAACAATCAGCCCCAGCATTTT
cdr3_aa: CASSLQGGNNQPQHF

clone_size: -
d_call: TRBD1
v_call: TRBV7-9
j_call: TRBJ2-5
cdr3_nt: TGTGCCAGCAGCCCTGGGGGTCAGGGGGCGTGGGAGACCCAGTACTTC
cdr3_aa: CASSPGGQGAWETQYF

clone_size: few
d_call: -
v_call: TRBV7-2
j_call: TRBJ2-3
cdr3_nt: TGTGCCAGCAGACAGGACACAGATACGCAGTATTTT
cdr3_aa: CASRQDTDTQYF

clone_size: -
d_call: TRBD1
v_call: TRBV6-1
j_call: TRBJ2-7
cdr3_nt: TGTGCCAGCAGTGAAGCTGGGACAGTGATCTACGAGCAGTACTTC
cdr3_aa: CASSEAGTVIYEQYF

clone_size: few
d_call: -
v_call: TRBV7-9
j_call: TRBJ2-7
cdr3_nt: TGTGCCAGCAGCCCCCACGATGTCGGGGTTTCCTACGAGCAGTACTTC
cdr3_aa: CASSPHDVGVSYEQYF

clone_size: -
d_call: -
v_call: TRBV27
j_call: TRBJ1-6
cdr3_nt: TGTGCCAGCAGTTGGGAGGGCCCAAATTCACCCCTCCACTTT
cdr3_aa: CASSWEGPNSPLHF

clone_size: few
d_call: -
v_call: TRBV7-2
j_call: TRBJ1-1
cdr3_nt: TGTGCCAGCAGCTCGAAAGGCCCCGGGGGAGCTTTCTTT
cdr3_aa: CASSSKGPGGAFF

clone_size: -
d_call: TRBD2
v_call: TRBV2
j_call: TRBJ2-7
cdr3_nt: TGTGCCACTGGACTAGCGGGGAGTCCTAGGGAGCAGTACTTC
cdr3_aa: CATGLAGSPREQYF

clone_size: -
d_call: TRBD1
v_call: TRBV6-6
j_call: TRBJ1-5
cdr3_nt: TGTGCCAGCAGTTTACCGACAGGGTACCAGCCCCAGCATTTT
cdr3_aa: CASSLPTGYQPQHF